The T cell receptor (beta chain) described here comes from a study of T-cell reconstitution after alpha-beta-depleted transplantation in children. Germline V gene data show CDR1 as MNHNS and CDR2 as SASEGT. The CDR3 loop spans 13 amino acids. The V end lost 6 bases, the J end lost 2 bases, and 11 bases lay between the germline ends. This clonotype showed up many times. A TCRbeta library incorporating unique molecular identifiers was prepared. TCRdb processed the PCR reads anew with MiXCR; each CDR3 protein has one entry. Among 480,000 or so distinct CDR3 sequences listed, 10% were seen once. The chain links TRBV6-1 to TRBJ2-7; D is uncertain. Specimen: PBMCs, collected before TCRalphabeta/CD19-depleted stem cell transplant. The receptor's source is a child younger than 10 with inherited bone marrow failure, due to receive a stem cell transplant. The CDR3 here is CASRPDIPYEQYF. The CDR3 coding sequence is TGTGCCAGCAGACCGGATATTCCCTACGAGCAGTACTTC.